This paragraph covers one TCR beta chain sequence. The sample originates from a study of blood T cell repertoires in COVID-19. Across the whole study: Donors in the United States, Italy and Spain gave samples during acute or convalescent COVID-19. T cells, B-cell-depleted T cells, or PBMCs provided the cDNA or gDNA that served as material.

The CDR3 has 14 residues. V was clipped by 2 bases and J by 8 bases, with 15 bases between them. Germline V lookup: CDR1 MNHEY, CDR2 SVGEGT. In the original analysis: Counts of nucleated cells, estimated from reference gene primer amplification, were obtained. Assay used: immunoSEQ multiplex PCR; TCRdb lists only in-frame clones, some missing. That table supplies the V and J calls and clone size; D and trimming were determined from the DNA. The repertoire holds 65,000 to 85,000 clones, with 79% as singletons. This sequence was found in a woman aged 80 or over with active or convalescent COVID-19. Sequenced: peripheral blood. The V call is TRBV6-2 or TRBV6-3, the J call TRBJ1-1; TRBD1 might be the D (5 bases). As DNA, the CDR3 is TGTGCCAGCAGTTACGGGAGGTTGGGGGAGGAAGCTTTCTTT. Protein: CASSYGRLGEEAFF.